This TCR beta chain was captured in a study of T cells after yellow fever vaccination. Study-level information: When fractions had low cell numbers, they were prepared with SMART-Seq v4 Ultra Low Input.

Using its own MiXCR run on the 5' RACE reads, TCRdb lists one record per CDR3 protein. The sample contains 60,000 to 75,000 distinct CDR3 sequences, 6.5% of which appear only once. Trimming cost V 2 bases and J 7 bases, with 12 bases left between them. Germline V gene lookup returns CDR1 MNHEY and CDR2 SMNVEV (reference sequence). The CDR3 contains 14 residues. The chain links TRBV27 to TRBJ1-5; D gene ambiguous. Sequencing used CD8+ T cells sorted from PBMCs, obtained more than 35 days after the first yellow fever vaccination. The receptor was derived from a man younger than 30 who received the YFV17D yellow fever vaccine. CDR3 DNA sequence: TGTGCCAGCAGTTTAGCGGGGTGGAGACAGCCCCAGCATTTT. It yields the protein CASSLAGWRQPQHF.